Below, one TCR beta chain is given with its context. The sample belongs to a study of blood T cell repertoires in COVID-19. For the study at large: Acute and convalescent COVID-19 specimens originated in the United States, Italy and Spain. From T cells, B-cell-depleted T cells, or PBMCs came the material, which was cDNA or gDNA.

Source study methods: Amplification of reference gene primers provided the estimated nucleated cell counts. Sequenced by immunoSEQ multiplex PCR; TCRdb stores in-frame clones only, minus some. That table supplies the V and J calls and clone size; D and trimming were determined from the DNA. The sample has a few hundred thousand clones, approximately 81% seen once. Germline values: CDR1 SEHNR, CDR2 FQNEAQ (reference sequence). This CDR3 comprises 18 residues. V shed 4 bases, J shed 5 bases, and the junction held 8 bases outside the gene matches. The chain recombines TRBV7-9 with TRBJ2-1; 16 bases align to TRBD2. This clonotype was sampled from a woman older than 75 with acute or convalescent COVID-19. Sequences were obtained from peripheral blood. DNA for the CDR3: TGTGCCAGCAGCTCCACACCGGGACTAGCGGGAGGGGACAATGAGCAGTTCTTC. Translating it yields CASSSTPGLAGGDNEQFF.